Listed here are 6 T cell receptor beta chains from one sample, sequenced in a study of cytomegalovirus exposure and HLA in healthy donors. PCR amplification relied on 60 Vbeta primers (plus 13 Jbeta primers). Sequencing used immunoSEQ multiplex PCR; TCRdb keeps in-frame clones, though not all of them. The sample has approximately 110,000 clones, more than 60% seen once; the top ten hold over 7.5%. Sequencing input: PBMCs. The receptors shown here come from a middle-aged woman in good health and CMV-seropositive.

The V gene is TRBV29-1, the J gene TRBJ2-7; 8 positions agree with TRBD1. Looked up from germline, CDR1 is SQVTM and CDR2 is ANQGSEA. This CDR3 spans 12 amino acids. Trimming took 6 bases from V and 3 from J; bases not matched to a gene: 4. The CDR3 loop is CSVGGQGYEQYF. The CDR3 bases are TGCAGCGTGGGTGGACAGGGCTACGAGCAGTACTTC.

The chain is built from TRBV4-2 and TRBJ1-1, with D maybe TRBD1 (6 bases). Trimming pared 3 bases from V and 6 bases from J, leaving 11 bases between. Per germline, CDR1 LGHNA and CDR2 YNFKEQ. There are 13 residues in the CDR3. CDR3 nucleotide sequence: TGTGCCAGCAGCCAGCAGGGGAGGGCTGAAGCTTTCTTT. This codes for CASSQQGRAEAFF.

This chain uses TRBV9 with TRBJ2-7; a possible D gene is TRBD1 (7 bases). V lost 1 base to trimming and J lost 4 bases, with 15 bases between them. This CDR3 comprises 15 residues. Germline V gene sequence: CDR1 SGDLS, CDR2 YYNGEE. The CDR3 sequence is CASSVTWAGGYEQYF. CDR3 coding DNA: TGTGCCAGCAGCGTAACCTGGGCAGGGGGGTACGAGCAGTACTTC.

The CDR3 spells CASGSGQVGEQFF. The DNA of the CDR3 is TGTGCTAGTGGTTCCGGACAGGTGGGTGAGCAGTTCTTC. The chain has TRBV12-5 and TRBJ2-1; TRBD1 agrees at 7 bases. V lost 4 bases, J lost 9 bases, and 6 bases stayed unmatched. CDR3 length: 13 amino acids. CDR1 and CDR2 (germline): LGHNT, FRNRAP.

This clone was found once. V is TRBV5-1 and J is TRBJ2-1; 8 positions match TRBD1. Germline CDR1 SGHRS, CDR2 YFSETQ. V lost 3 bases and J lost 5; bases outside the gene matches: 1. The CDR3 covers 13 residues. CDR3 sequence (DNA): TGCGCCAGCAGCTGGACAGGGAACAATGAGCAGTTCTTC. Protein product: CASSWTGNNEQFF.

The table lists this clone with a few counts. The chain couples TRBV5-6 to TRBJ1-3; D is undetermined. CDR1 and CDR2 (germline): SGHDT, YYEEEE. The CDR3 extends over 14 amino acids. Trimming cost V 0 bases and J 4 bases, with 8 bases left between them. The CDR3: CASSLAGTGNTIYF. CDR3 coding DNA: TGTGCCAGCAGCTTGGCAGGTACAGGAAACACCATATATTTT.